This TCR beta chain emerged from a study of T cell repertoires in cytomegalovirus infection. One entry per CDR3 protein results from TCRdb running MiXCR on the reads. The table shows about 24,000 distinct CDR3 sequences, with 22% occurring only once. This clonotype showed up many times. Its matching antigen is unknown. This specimen consisted of CD8+ T cells from cultured PBMCs, obtained from culture after CMV antigen stimulation. The TCR was taken from a human donor in good health (CMV status not recorded). Some clones in this sample may be carry-over from other donors' samples.

CDR3 residues: CASSYSTSGAPSTDTQYF. The CDR3 DNA sequence: TGTGCCAGCAGTTACTCAACTAGCGGGGCTCCTTCCACAGATACGCAGTATTTT. The V gene is TRBV6-5, the J gene TRBJ2-3; 10 bases are a match to TRBD2. After removal of 0 bases from V and 2 bases from J, the junction contained 8 bases not matched to a gene. Looked up from germline, CDR1 is MNHEY and CDR2 is SVGAGI. The CDR3 has 18 amino acids.